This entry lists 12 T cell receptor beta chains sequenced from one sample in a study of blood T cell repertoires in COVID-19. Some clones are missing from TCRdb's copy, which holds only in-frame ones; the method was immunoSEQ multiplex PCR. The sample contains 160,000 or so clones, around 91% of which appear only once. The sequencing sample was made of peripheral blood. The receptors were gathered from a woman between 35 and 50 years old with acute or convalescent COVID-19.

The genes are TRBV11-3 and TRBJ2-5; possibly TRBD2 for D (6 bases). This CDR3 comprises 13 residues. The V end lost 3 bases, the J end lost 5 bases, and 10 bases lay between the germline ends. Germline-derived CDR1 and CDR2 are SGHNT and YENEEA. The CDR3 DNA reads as TGTGCCAGCAGCTTGGGGGAGGTGGAGACCCAGTACTTC. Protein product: CASSLGEVETQYF.

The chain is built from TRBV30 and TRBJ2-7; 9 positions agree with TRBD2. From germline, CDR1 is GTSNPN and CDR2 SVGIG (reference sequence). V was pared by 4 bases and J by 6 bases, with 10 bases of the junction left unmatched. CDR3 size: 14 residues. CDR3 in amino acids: CAWMQVAGVSEQYF. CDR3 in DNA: TGTGCCTGGATGCAAGTAGCGGGAGTATCCGAGCAGTACTTC.

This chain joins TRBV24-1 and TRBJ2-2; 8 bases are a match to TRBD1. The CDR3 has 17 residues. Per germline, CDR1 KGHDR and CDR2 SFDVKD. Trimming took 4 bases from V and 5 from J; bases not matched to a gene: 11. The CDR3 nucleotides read TGTGCCACCAGTGAGCTTCCAGGGGGCTCGGGGACCGGGGAGCTGTTTTTT. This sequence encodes CATSELPGGSGTGELFF.

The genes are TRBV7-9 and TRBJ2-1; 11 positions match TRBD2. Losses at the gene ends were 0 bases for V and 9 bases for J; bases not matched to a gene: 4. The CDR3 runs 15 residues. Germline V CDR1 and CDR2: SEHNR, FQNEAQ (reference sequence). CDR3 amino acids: CASSLALAGDFEQFF. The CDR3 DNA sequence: TGTGCCAGCAGCTTAGCACTAGCGGGAGACTTTGAGCAGTTCTTC.

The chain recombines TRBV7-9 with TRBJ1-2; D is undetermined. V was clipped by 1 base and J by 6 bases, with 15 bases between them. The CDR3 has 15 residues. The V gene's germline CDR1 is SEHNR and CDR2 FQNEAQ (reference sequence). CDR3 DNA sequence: TGTGCCAGCAGCTTAGGTCTTGAGAGTTTCAATGGCTACACCTTC. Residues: CASSLGLESFNGYTF.

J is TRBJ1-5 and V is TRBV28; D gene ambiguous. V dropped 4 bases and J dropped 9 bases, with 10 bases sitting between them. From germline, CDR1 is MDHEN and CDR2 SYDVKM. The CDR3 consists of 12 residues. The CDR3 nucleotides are TGTGCCAGCAGTTCCCCCCTACCGCCCCAGCATTTT. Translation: CASSSPLPPQHF.

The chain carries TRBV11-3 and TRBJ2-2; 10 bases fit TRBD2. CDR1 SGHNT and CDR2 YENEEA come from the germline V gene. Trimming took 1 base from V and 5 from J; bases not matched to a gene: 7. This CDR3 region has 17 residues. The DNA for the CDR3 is TGTGCCAGCAGCTTAGCGCTCACTAGCGGGAATACCGGGGAGCTGTTTTTT. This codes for CASSLALTSGNTGELFF. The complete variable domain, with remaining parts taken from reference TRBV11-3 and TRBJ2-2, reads EAGVVQSPRYKIIEKKQPVAFWCNPISGHNTLYWYLQNLGQGPELLIRYENEEAVDDSQLPKDRFSAERLKGVDSTLKIQPAELGDSAVYLCASSLALTSGNTGELFFGEGSRLTVL.

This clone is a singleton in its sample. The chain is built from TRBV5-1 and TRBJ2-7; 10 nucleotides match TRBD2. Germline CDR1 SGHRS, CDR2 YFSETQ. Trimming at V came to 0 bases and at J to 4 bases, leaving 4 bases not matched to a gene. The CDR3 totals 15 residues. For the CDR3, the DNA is TGCGCCAGCAGCTTGGTGGCTAGCGGGAGTTACGAGCAGTACTTC. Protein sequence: CASSLVASGSYEQYF.

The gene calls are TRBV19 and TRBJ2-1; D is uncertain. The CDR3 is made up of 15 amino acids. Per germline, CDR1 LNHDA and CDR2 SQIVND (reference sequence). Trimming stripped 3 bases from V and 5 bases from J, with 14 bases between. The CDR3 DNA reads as TGTGCCAGTAGTATGTATGGCAGATCCAACAATGAGCAGTTCTTC. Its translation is CASSMYGRSNNEQFF. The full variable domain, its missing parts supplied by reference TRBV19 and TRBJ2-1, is DGGITQSPKYLFRKEGQNVTLSCEQNLNHDAMYWYRQDPGQGLRLIYYSQIVNDFQKGDIAEGYSVSREKKESFPLTVTSAQKNPTAFYLCASSMYGRSNNEQFFGPGTRLTVL.

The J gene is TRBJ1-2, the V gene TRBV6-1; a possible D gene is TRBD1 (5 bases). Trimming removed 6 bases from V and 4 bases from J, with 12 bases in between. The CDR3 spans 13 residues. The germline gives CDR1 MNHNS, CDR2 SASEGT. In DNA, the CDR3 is TGTGCCAGCAGGACCCCTGACAGCTATGGCTACACCTTC. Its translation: CASRTPDSYGYTF.

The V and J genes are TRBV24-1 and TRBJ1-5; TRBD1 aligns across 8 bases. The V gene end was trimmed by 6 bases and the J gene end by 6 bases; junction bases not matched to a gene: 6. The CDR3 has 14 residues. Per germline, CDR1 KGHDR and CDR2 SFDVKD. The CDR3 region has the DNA TGTGCCACCAGTCCCCCAGGGGGCTCTCAGCCCCAGCATTTT. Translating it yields CATSPPGGSQPQHF.

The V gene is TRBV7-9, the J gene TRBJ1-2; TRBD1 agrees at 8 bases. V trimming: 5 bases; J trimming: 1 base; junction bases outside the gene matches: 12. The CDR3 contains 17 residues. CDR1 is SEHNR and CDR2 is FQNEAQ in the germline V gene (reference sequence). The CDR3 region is CASSTRDRIAVNYGYTF. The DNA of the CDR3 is TGTGCCAGCAGCACTCGGGACAGGATCGCAGTTAACTATGGCTACACCTTC.